These T cell receptor beta chains were read from a single sample in a study of CD8 T cells in Susac syndrome. TCRdb processed the immunoSEQ multiplex PCR reads anew with MiXCR; each CDR3 protein has one entry. The repertoire holds roughly 200,000 distinct CDR3 sequences, roughly 95% seen once, with 0.15% to 0.2% in the top ten. The specimen sequenced was CD8+ T cells from PBMCs. These receptors came from a human donor with multiple sclerosis. The CDR3 runs from the conserved cysteine through the conserved F or W. A D gene is named only where the DNA matches it firmly. Not all rows give a size; the values are once, few, many and, for expanded clones, a class.

TRBV20-1	.	TRBJ2-5	TRBD2	CSARDRASGGMLETQYF	TGCAGTGCTAGAGATCGGGCTAGCGGGGGGATGCTGGAGACCCAGTACTTC
TRBV7-9	few	TRBJ1-2	TRBD1	CASSPTGRDGYTF	TGTGCCAGCAGCCCGACAGGGAGGGATGGCTACACCTTC
TRBV7-8	once	TRBJ2-6	TRBD1	CASSLRPITTGISGANVLTF	TGTGCCAGCAGCTTACGCCCTATAACGACAGGGATATCTGGGGCCAACGTCCTGACTTTC
TRBV27	.	TRBJ2-7	.	CASSFLARGYEQYF	TGTGCCAGCAGTTTCCTTGCCAGGGGCTACGAGCAGTACTTC
TRBV15	.	TRBJ1-6	.	CATSRLAVSYNSPLHF	TGTGCCACCAGCAGGCTTGCCGTCTCCTATAATTCACCCCTCCACTTT
TRBV29-1	.	TRBJ2-1	.	CSVGRDSLYNEQFF	TGCAGCGTGGGCCGGGATTCCCTCTACAATGAGCAGTTCTTC
TRBV5-4	.	TRBJ2-7	.	CASSFGRGSYEQYF	TGTGCCAGCAGCTTCGGACGGGGATCCTACGAGCAGTACTTC
TRBV29-1	once	TRBJ2-7	.	CSVEVLQGMSYEQYF	TGCAGCGTTGAAGTTCTCCAGGGGATGTCCTACGAGCAGTACTTC
TRBV25-1	.	TRBJ2-1	TRBD2	CASSESSGLADEQFF	TGTGCCAGCAGTGAAAGTAGCGGACTAGCGGATGAGCAGTTCTTC
TRBV27	once	TRBJ1-1	.	CASSLVGAHNTEAFF	TGTGCCAGCAGTTTAGTGGGGGCCCATAACACTGAAGCTTTCTTT
TRBV13	.	TRBJ1-1	.	CASSPTFTEAFF	TGTGCCAGCAGCCCCACTTTCACTGAAGCTTTCTTT
TRBV6-4	once	TRBJ2-7	TRBD2	CASTEPGLAPYEQYF	TGTGCCAGCACCGAGCCGGGACTAGCCCCCTACGAGCAGTACTTC
TRBV29-1	.	TRBJ1-1	.	CSVKAGWDEAFF	TGCAGCGTTAAGGCAGGGTGGGATGAAGCTTTCTTT
TRBV29-1	.	TRBJ2-7	TRBD1	CSVDNDRGGHYEQYF	TGCAGCGTTGATAACGACAGGGGGGGTCACTACGAGCAGTACTTC
TRBV28	.	TRBJ2-5	.	CASSYPQGQETQYF	TGTGCCAGCAGCTACCCGCAGGGACAAGAGACCCAGTACTTC
TRBV6-5	.	TRBJ2-5	TRBD1	CASSSGQGAYQETQYF	TGTGCCAGCAGTTCGGGACAGGGGGCATACCAAGAGACCCAGTACTTC
TRBV7-9	.	TRBJ2-5	TRBD2	CASSQTSGGAGETQYF	TGTGCCAGCAGCCAGACTAGCGGGGGGGCCGGAGAGACCCAGTACTTC
TRBV3-1	.	TRBJ2-5	TRBD1	CASSQRTGWYQETQYF	TGTGCCAGCAGCCAACGGACAGGCTGGTACCAAGAGACCCAGTACTTC
TRBV7-8	.	TRBJ2-3	.	CASSLTGGGVPTDTQYF	TGTGCCAGCAGCTTAACTGGGGGTGGGGTCCCCACAGATACGCAGTATTTT
TRBV6-5	.	TRBJ2-3	.	CASSYSVGNTQYF	TGTGCCAGCAGTTACTCGGTCGGAAATACGCAGTATTTT
TRBV7-9	.	TRBJ1-2	.	CASSPLEKYGYTF	TGTGCCAGCAGCCCACTGGAGAAGTATGGCTACACCTTC
TRBV15	.	TRBJ2-1	TRBD2	CATSRGRAGGYNEQFF	TGTGCCACCAGCAGGGGCCGGGCGGGAGGGTACAATGAGCAGTTCTTC
TRBV29-1	.	TRBJ2-7	TRBD1	CSVEGGQFHEQYF	TGCAGCGTTGAAGGGGGACAGTTCCACGAGCAGTACTTC
TRBV10-3	.	TRBJ1-5	.	CAISHSNQPQHF	TGTGCCATCAGTCATAGCAATCAGCCCCAGCATTTT
TRBV20-1	.	TRBJ2-7	TRBD2	CSARDFQREKNEQYF	TGCAGTGCTAGAGATTTCCAGCGGGAGAAAAACGAGCAGTACTTC
TRBV27	.	TRBJ2-1	TRBD2	CASSFSGSVNEQFF	TGTGCCAGCAGTTTTAGCGGGAGTGTAAATGAGCAGTTCTTC
TRBV20-1	.	TRBJ1-2	.	CSAHDGGYTF	TGCAGTGCCCATGACGGTGGCTACACCTTC
TRBV15	once	TRBJ2-7	TRBD2	CATSSTSGYEQYF	TGTGCCACCAGCAGTACTAGCGGTTACGAGCAGTACTTC
TRBV7-3	.	TRBJ2-3	TRBD1	CASSLGTGGSRNTDTQYF	TGTGCCAGCAGCCTCGGGACAGGGGGTAGCCGGAACACAGATACGCAGTATTTT
TRBV14	.	TRBJ2-2	.	CASSQDLGNTGELFF	TGTGCCAGCAGCCAAGATTTGGGGAACACCGGGGAGCTGTTTTTT
TRBV3-1	once	TRBJ2-1	TRBD2	CASSQLPGLAGESSYNEQFF	TGTGCCAGCAGCCAACTCCCGGGACTAGCGGGAGAGAGCTCCTACAATGAGCAGTTCTTC
TRBV29-1	.	TRBJ2-1	TRBD2	CSVEDQREGRNEQFF	TGCAGCGTTGAAGACCAGCGGGAGGGCCGGAATGAGCAGTTCTTC
TRBV20-1	.	TRBJ1-5	.	CSARDLGQGEDQPQHF	TGCAGTGCTAGAGATCTGGGGCAGGGAGAGGATCAGCCCCAGCATTTT
TRBV19	.	TRBJ2-3	.	CATQAALSDTQYF	TGTGCCACCCAGGCCGCTTTATCCGATACGCAGTATTTT
TRBV29-1	.	TRBJ2-2	.	CSGLGPSDAKRGTGELFF	TGCAGCGGACTGGGTCCTAGCGACGCTAAAAGGGGCACCGGGGAGCTGTTTTTT
TRBV6-5	.	TRBJ2-7	.	CASSYVPGVYEQYF	TGTGCCAGCAGTTACGTCCCCGGGGTCTACGAGCAGTACTTC
TRBV4-1	.	TRBJ2-4	.	CASSSFLLGDPKNIQYF	TGCGCCAGCAGCTCCTTCTTGTTGGGAGATCCCAAAAACATTCAGTACTTC
TRBV4-2	.	TRBJ2-7	.	CASRAAAGAYEQYF	TGTGCCAGCAGGGCTGCGGCGGGCGCCTACGAGCAGTACTTC
TRBV27	.	TRBJ2-3	.	CASSLRFGVLGDTQYF	TGTGCCAGCAGTTTGAGGTTTGGAGTTCTGGGGGATACGCAGTATTTT
TRBV2	.	TRBJ2-1	TRBD1	CASRVGQGGYNEQFF	TGTGCCAGCAGGGTGGGACAGGGGGGCTACAATGAGCAGTTCTTC
TRBV7-9	.	TRBJ1-2	TRBD1	CASSLGTGDGYTF	TGTGCCAGCAGCTTAGGGACAGGGGACGGCTACACCTTC
TRBV20-1	.	TRBJ2-5	TRBD2	CSARWDYLGQETQYF	TGCAGTGCTAGATGGGACTACCTGGGACAAGAGACCCAGTACTTC
TRBV28	.	TRBJ1-3	TRBD1	CASRIQGSGNTIYF	TGTGCCAGCAGAATACAGGGGTCCGGAAACACCATATATTTT
TRBV12-3/TRBV12-4	.	TRBJ1-1	TRBD1	CASSLKHHRQGNTEAFF	TGTGCCAGCAGTCTCAAGCATCACCGACAGGGGAACACTGAAGCTTTCTTT
TRBV28	.	TRBJ1-5	.	CASGVLSNQPQHF	TGTGCCAGCGGGGTTTTGAGCAATCAGCCCCAGCATTTT
TRBV13	.	TRBJ2-5	.	CASSLVQETQYF	TGTGCCAGCAGCTTAGTTCAAGAGACCCAGTACTTC
TRBV29-1	.	TRBJ2-5	.	CSAAATRGAQETQYF	TGCAGCGCCGCGGCAACAAGGGGCGCTCAAGAGACCCAGTACTTC
TRBV20-1	.	TRBJ2-2	.	CSAREGWDTGELFF	TGCAGTGCTAGAGAGGGATGGGACACCGGGGAGCTGTTTTTT
TRBV20-1	.	TRBJ2-2	.	CSARVTSSGELFF	TGCAGTGCTAGAGTTACTAGCTCCGGGGAGCTGTTTTTT
TRBV7-8	.	TRBJ2-1	TRBD2	CASSQTSGGPQYNEQFF	TGTGCCAGCAGCCAAACTAGCGGGGGACCTCAATACAATGAGCAGTTCTTC
TRBV28	.	TRBJ2-3	.	CASSPIEAASTDTQYF	TGTGCCAGCAGTCCCATCGAGGCAGCGAGCACAGATACGCAGTATTTT
TRBV4-1	.	TRBJ2-5	TRBD2	CASSQEPTSGGKETQYF	TGCGCCAGCAGCCAAGAGCCGACTAGCGGGGGGAAAGAGACCCAGTACTTC